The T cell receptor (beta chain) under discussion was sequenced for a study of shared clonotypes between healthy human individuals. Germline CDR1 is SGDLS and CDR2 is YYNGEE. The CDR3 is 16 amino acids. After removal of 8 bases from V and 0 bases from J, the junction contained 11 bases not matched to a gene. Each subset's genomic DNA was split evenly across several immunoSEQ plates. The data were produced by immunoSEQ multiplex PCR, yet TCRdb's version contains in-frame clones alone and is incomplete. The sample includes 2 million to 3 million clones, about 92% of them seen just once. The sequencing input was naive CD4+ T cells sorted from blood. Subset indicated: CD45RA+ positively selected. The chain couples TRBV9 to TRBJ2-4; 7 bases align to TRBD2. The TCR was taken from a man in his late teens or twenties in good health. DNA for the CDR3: TGTGCCAGGCCGTGGGCGGGAGAGGGAGCCAAAAACATTCAGTACTTC. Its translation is CARPWAGEGAKNIQYF.